Below, 22 T cell receptor beta chains from the same sample are listed, as sequenced in a study of identical twins. In TCRdb, the 5' RACE reads were re-called with MiXCR into one record per CDR3 protein. The sample contains about 1.7 million distinct CDR3 sequences, roughly a third of which appear only once. Sequencing input: cord blood. All receptors derive from a newborn girl in good health.

V gene TRBV28 combines with J gene TRBJ1-2; 11 bases fit TRBD1. Germline CDR1 reads MDHEN; CDR2 reads SYDVKM. The CDR3 runs to 16 residues. The V segment lost 6 bases and the J segment 4 bases; nucleotides outside the gene matches: 10. Here the CDR3 DNA reads TGTGCCAGCAGCTCCGGACAGGGGGCCTTCTTCTATGGCTACACCTTC. Translation: CASSSGQGAFFYGYTF.

This clonotype appeared a few times. V is TRBV12-3 or TRBV12-4 and J is TRBJ2-1, with a tentative D call TRBD2 (8 bases). Between the trimmed V and J ends, which lost 5 bases and 4 bases, there was a span of 21 bases. This CDR3 comprises 17 residues. CDR3 protein: CASSLRGGGGSYNEQFF. Here the CDR3 DNA reads TGTGCCAGCAGTCTGCGAGGGGGCGGGGGGTCTTACAATGAGCAGTTCTTC.

This clonotype showed up just a few times. A much larger clonotype is one base distant, so this may be a read error. J is TRBJ2-7 and V is TRBV3-1; tentatively, D is TRBD2 (6 bases). The germline V gene encodes CDR1 LGHDT and CDR2 YNNKEL (reference sequence). This CDR3 has 13 amino acids. Trimming took 1 base from V and 3 from J, leaving 7 bases between them. The CDR3 reads CASSQAEGYEQYF. The CDR3 region has the DNA TGTGCCAGCAGCCAAGCGGAGGGCTACGAGCAGTACTTC.

This clonotype has more than one count but fewer than ten. The chain joins TRBV29-1 to TRBJ1-2; no firm D call. The CDR3 totals 14 residues. CDR1 SQVTM and CDR2 ANQGSEA come from the germline V gene. The V gene lost 4 bases and the J gene lost 1 base, with 13 bases spanning the gap. This CDR3 reads CSVVPLRDNYGYTF. The CDR3 DNA follows: TGCAGCGTTGTGCCGCTTAGGGATAACTATGGCTACACCTTC. The whole variable domain, filled in from reference TRBV29-1 and TRBJ1-2, reads SAVISQKPSRDICQRGTSLTIQCQVDSQVTMMFWYRQQPGQSLTLIATANQGSEATYESGFVIDKFPISRPNLTFSTLTVSNMSPEDSSIYLCSVVPLRDNYGYTFGSGTRLTVV.

As concerns this clonotype: Being one base from a much bigger clone, this may be a read error. The chain carries TRBV4-2 and TRBJ2-3; TRBD2 agrees at 11 bases. CDR3 length: 16 residues. CDR1 is LGHNA and CDR2 is YNFKEQ in the germline V gene. CDR3 region: CASGQARTSGTDTQYF. CDR3 in DNA: TGTGCCAGCGGCCAAGCACGGACTAGCGGGACAGATACGCAGTATTTT.

This clonotype occurred a few times. The V gene is TRBV3-1, the J gene TRBJ2-7; D not certain. Germline values: CDR1 LGHDT, CDR2 YNNKEL (reference sequence). The V gene lost 5 bases and the J gene lost 3 bases, with 14 bases spanning the gap. The CDR3 extends over 14 amino acids. CDR3 coding DNA: TGTGCCAGCAGCTCACACGGGCTCAGCTACGAGCAGTACTTC. The encoded protein is CASSSHGLSYEQYF.

This clonotype was recorded a few times. The rearrangement uses TRBV29-1 and TRBJ2-7; 8 nucleotides align to TRBD1. Germline-derived CDR1 and CDR2 are SQVTM and ANQGSEA. The V segment lost 6 bases and the J segment 5 bases; nucleotides outside the gene matches: 6. The CDR3 totals 12 residues. In DNA form, the CDR3 reads TGCAGCGTAGGACAGGGTTCGGACGAGCAGTACTTC. It yields the protein CSVGQGSDEQYF.

The gene calls are TRBV12-3 or TRBV12-4 and TRBJ2-1; 10 bases agree with TRBD2. V was clipped by 6 bases and J by 1 base; unmatched bases: 6. The CDR3 runs to 16 residues. CDR3 sequence: CASRPRTSGSYNEQFF. The CDR3, as DNA: TGTGCCAGCAGACCCCGGACTAGCGGTTCCTACAATGAGCAGTTCTTC.

Only a few counts were recorded for this clonotype. The CDR3: CASSLAPSGGSPKNIQYF. CDR3 in DNA: TGTGCCAGCAGCTTAGCACCTAGCGGGGGTAGCCCCAAAAACATTCAGTACTTC. The genes are TRBV7-2 and TRBJ2-4, with 10 bases fitting TRBD2. Germline V gives CDR1 SGHTA, CDR2 FQGNSA. The CDR3 loop spans 18 amino acids. The ends lost 0 bases at V and 2 bases at J; junction bases unmatched: 7.

The CDR3 region has the DNA TGTGCCAGCAGTTTATGGGTGAATGGGGCTTTCTTT. It is translated as CASSLWVNGAFF. V gene TRBV28 combines with J gene TRBJ1-1; no clear D gene. The germline V gene has CDR1 MDHEN and CDR2 SYDVKM. Deletions cut 0 bases from V and 11 bases from J, with 10 bases between. CDR3 length equals 12 residues.

This clonotype has just a few counts. The rearrangement joins TRBV20-1 to TRBJ2-3, with D hard to call. Trimming left V 1 base short and J 5 bases short, with 22 bases between. The CDR3 spans 17 residues. The V gene's germline CDR1 is DFQATT and CDR2 SNEGSKA (reference sequence). CDR3 DNA: TGCAGTGCTAGAGCCCGATTTGTCCCCAGGAGAGGAGATACGCAGTATTTT. Protein sequence: CSARARFVPRRGDTQYF.

V and J are TRBV5-1 and TRBJ2-7; possibly TRBD1 for D (5 bases). The V and J ends lost 4 bases and 3 bases respectively, with 14 bases between them. Per the germline V gene, CDR1 is SGHRS and CDR2 is YFSETQ. This CDR3 comprises 14 residues. CDR3 bases: TGCGCCAGCAGCCGCTTTGACAGATTCTACGAGCAGTACTTC. Its protein is CASSRFDRFYEQYF.

The table lists this clonotype with a few counts. The rearrangement joins TRBV28 to TRBJ2-1; 10 nucleotides match TRBD2. CDR1 MDHEN and CDR2 SYDVKM come from the germline V gene. This CDR3 contains 15 residues. Germline trimming cut 5 bases from V and 3 bases from J; bases unmatched to any gene: 4. Here the CDR3 reads CASSGSGRFYNEQFF. The DNA for the CDR3 is TGTGCCAGCAGTGGTAGCGGGAGGTTCTACAATGAGCAGTTCTTC.

The chain links TRBV4-1 to TRBJ2-7; 10 bases line up with TRBD2. The CDR3 extends over 17 amino acids. The trim removed 1 base at V and 3 bases at J, leaving 9 bases unmatched. The germline CDR1 and CDR2 sequences are MGHRA and YSYEKL. DNA of the CDR3: TGCGCCAGCAGCCAAGGAAGGTTCGCTAGCGGGAGCTACGAGCAGTACTTC. As protein: CASSQGRFASGSYEQYF.

This chain connects TRBV25-1 to TRBJ2-5; 11 bases map to TRBD1. The CDR3 runs 14 residues. V trimming: 7 bases; J trimming: 11 bases; junction bases outside the gene matches: 12. Germline V gene lookup returns CDR1 MGHDK and CDR2 SYGVNS. The CDR3: CASKARTGGNEQYF. The DNA of the CDR3 is TGTGCCAGCAAAGCCAGGACAGGGGGCAATGAGCAGTACTTC.

This clonotype was recorded many times. The chain carries TRBV20-1 and TRBJ2-1; 16 positions match TRBD2. In germline, CDR1 is DFQATT, CDR2 SNEGSKA (reference sequence). With V trimmed by 0 bases and J by 8 bases, 7 bases remained unmatched. The CDR3 consists of 17 residues. This CDR3 reads CSARDPGTSGRGDEQFF. The CDR3 DNA sequence: TGCAGTGCTAGAGATCCCGGGACTAGCGGGAGGGGTGATGAGCAGTTCTTC.

This clonotype was picked up a small number of times. The gene calls are TRBV20-1 and TRBJ2-5; 14 bases are a match to TRBD2. Trimming at V came to 8 bases and at J to 2 bases, leaving 7 bases not matched to a gene. The CDR3 spans 15 residues. Looked up from germline, CDR1 is DFQATT and CDR2 is SNEGSKA (reference sequence). The CDR3 loop reads CSFGTSGSMQETQYF. The CDR3 bases are TGCAGTTTCGGGACTAGCGGGAGTATGCAAGAGACCCAGTACTTC.

The chain uses TRBV19 and TRBJ2-1; either TRBD1 or TRBD2 may fit D (5 bases each). V was shortened by 7 bases and J by 9 bases, with 16 bases between the two germline ends. This CDR3 region has 13 residues. Germline CDR1 reads LNHDA; CDR2 reads SQIVND (reference sequence). The CDR3 DNA sequence: TGTGCCAGTATTCCTGGGGGATTCGGTGAGCAGTTCTTC. Translation gives CASIPGGFGEQFF.

The genes are TRBV13 and TRBJ1-2, with D unresolved. V gave up 2 bases and J gave up 4 bases, with 17 bases separating them. CDR1 and CDR2 (germline): PRHDT, FYEKMQ (reference sequence). The CDR3 consists of 16 residues. The CDR3, as DNA: TGTGCCAGCAGCTTACGGTTCTCGGGGATTGGCTATGGCTACACCTTC. It encodes CASSLRFSGIGYGYTF.

This clonotype has only a few counts. One junction end does not reproduce the germline sequence, and a read error may be involved. The rearrangement uses TRBV7-7 and TRBJ2-5; D may be TRBD1 (5 bases). CDR1 and CDR2 (germline): SSHAT, FNYEAQ (reference sequence). The length of the CDR3 is 15 residues. CDR3 nucleotide sequence: TGTGCTAGCAGCTTAGGTCCAGGGAACCAAGAGACCCAGTACTTC. Protein product: CASSLGPGNQETQYF.

The rearrangement joins TRBV3-1 to TRBJ2-1; D call uncertain. Between the trimmed V and J ends, which lost 5 bases and 1 base, there was a span of 12 bases. Germline lookup yields CDR1 LGHDT and CDR2 YNNKEL (reference sequence). The CDR3 contains 15 residues. CDR3 nucleotide sequence: TGTGCCAGCAGCGCCCCTAGTCTTTCCTACAATGAGCAGTTCTTC. Translation gives CASSAPSLSYNEQFF.

This clonotype appeared a few times. CDR3: CASSPVRGTADTQYF. The CDR3 DNA follows: TGCGCCAGCAGCCCGGTTCGGGGGACTGCGGATACGCAGTATTTT. This chain joins TRBV5-1 and TRBJ2-3; D perhaps matches TRBD2 (6 bases). V lost 4 bases to trimming and J lost 6 bases, with 18 bases between them. Germline V gene sequence: CDR1 SGHRS, CDR2 YFSETQ. The CDR3 consists of 15 residues.